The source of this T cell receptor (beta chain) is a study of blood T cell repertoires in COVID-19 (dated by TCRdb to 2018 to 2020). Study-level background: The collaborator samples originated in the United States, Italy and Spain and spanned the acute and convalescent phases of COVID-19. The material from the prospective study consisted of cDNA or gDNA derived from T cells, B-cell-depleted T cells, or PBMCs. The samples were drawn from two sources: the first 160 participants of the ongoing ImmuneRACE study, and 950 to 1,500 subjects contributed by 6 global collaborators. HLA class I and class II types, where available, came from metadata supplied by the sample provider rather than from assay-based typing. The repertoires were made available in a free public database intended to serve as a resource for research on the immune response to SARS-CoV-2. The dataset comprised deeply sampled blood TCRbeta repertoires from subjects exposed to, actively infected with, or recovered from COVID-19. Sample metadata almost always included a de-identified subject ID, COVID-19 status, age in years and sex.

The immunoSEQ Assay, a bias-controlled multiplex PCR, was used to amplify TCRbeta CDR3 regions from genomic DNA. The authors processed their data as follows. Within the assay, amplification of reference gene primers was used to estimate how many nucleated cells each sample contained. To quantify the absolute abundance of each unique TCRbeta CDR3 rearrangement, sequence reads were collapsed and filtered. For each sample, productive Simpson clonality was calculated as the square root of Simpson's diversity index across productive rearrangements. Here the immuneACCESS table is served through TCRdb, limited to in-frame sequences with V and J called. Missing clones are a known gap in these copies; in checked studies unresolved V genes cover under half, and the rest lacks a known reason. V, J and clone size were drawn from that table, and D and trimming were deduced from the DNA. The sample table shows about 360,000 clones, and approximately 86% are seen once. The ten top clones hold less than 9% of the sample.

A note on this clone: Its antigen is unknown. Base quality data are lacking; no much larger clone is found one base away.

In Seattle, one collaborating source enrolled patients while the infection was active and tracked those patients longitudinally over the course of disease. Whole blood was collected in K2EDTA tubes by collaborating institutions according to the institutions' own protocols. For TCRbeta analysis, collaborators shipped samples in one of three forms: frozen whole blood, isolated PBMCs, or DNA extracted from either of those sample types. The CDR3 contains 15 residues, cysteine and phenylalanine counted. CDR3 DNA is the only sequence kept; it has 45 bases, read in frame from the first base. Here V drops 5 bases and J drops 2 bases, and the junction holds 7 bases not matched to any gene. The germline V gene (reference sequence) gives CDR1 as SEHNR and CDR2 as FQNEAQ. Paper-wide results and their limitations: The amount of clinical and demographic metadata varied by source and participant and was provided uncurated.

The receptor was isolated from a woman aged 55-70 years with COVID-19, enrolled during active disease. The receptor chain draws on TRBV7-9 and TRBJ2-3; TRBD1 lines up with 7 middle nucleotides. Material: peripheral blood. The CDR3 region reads CASSLRTGSTDTQYF. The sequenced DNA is TGTGCCAGCAGCCTCAGGACAGGTTCCACAGATACGCAGTATTTT.